Here is one T cell receptor (beta chain) with its context. Being one base from a much bigger clone, this may be a read error. Sequencing was performed with immunoSEQ multiplex PCR; in TCRdb, only in-frame clones are kept and a portion is missing. The sample includes about 490,000 clones, 79% of them seen just once. Per germline, CDR1 SGHAT and CDR2 FQNNGV. V was pared by 5 bases and J by 2 bases, with 2 bases between. The CDR3 runs 11 residues. The sample is drawn from a study of shared clonotypes between healthy human individuals. Genomic DNA of unsorted samples came from around 84 million PBMCs. This TCR was recovered from a woman aged 40 to 50 in good health. Some clones in this sample may be carry-over from other donors' samples. V and J are TRBV11-2 and TRBJ2-3, with D unresolved. The sequenced material came from PBMCs. The CDR3 loop reads CASSATDTQYF. In DNA, the CDR3 is TGTGCCAGCAGCGCCACAGATACGCAGTATTTT.